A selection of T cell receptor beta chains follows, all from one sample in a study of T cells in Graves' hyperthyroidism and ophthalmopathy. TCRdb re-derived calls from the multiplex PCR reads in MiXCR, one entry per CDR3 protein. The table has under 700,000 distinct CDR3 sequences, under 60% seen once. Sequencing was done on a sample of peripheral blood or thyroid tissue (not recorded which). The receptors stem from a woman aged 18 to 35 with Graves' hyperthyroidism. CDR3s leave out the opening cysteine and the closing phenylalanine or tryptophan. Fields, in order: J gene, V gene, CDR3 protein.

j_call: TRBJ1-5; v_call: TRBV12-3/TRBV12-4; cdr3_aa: ASSFGIQQPQH
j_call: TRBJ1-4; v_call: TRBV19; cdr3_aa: ASSLVDNEKLF
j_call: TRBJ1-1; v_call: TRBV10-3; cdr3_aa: AIGTGNTEAF
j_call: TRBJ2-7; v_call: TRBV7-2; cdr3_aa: ASSPGSGSVEQY
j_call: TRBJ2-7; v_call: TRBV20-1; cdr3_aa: SATDREAEQY
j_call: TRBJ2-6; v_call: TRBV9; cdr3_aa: ASSSSSSYSGANVLT
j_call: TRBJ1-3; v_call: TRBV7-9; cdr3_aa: ASSLGAVNTIY
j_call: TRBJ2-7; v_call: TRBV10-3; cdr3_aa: AISDGMAGYEQY
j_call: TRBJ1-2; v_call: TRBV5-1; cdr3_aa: ASRKEGAHYGYT
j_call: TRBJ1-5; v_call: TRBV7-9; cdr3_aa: ASSPTGAYNQPQH
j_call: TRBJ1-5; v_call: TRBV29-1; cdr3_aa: SAAGTAGGNQPQH
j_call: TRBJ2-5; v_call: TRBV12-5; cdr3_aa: ASGLVPSSGETQY
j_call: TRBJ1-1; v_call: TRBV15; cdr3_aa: ATSPDNVNTEAF
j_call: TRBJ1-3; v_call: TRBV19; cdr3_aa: ASTESDIAGNTIY
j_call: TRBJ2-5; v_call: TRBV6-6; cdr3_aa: ANSYGPAETQY
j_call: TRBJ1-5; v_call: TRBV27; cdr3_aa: ASSSKVHQPQH
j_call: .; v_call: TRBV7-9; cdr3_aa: ASSNLEGLASYEQY
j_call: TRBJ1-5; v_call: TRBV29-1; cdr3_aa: SVAVTEYQPQH
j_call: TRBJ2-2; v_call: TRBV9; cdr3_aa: ASTGGRGTGELF
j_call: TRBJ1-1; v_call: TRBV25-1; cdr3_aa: ASSLYVGRNTEAF
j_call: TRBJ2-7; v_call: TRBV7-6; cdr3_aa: ASSADYEQY
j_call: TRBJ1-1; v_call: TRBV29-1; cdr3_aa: SVEEGGQEGCEAF
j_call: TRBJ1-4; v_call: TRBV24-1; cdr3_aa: ATSDPGTGTNEKLF
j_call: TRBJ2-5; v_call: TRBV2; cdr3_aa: ASSEGGIYGETQY
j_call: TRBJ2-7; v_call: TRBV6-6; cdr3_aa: ASTRPGQYSEQY
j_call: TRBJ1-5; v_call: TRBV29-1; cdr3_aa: SVEQPGQPQH
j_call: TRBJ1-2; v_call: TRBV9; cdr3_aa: ASKGVGYT
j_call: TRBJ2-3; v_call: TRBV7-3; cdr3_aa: ASSQVLGGAITDTQY
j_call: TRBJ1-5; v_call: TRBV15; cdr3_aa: ATSKGGGQETQH
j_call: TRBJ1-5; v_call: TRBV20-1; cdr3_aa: SAISSARVDQPQH
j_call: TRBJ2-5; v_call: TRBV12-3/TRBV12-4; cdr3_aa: ASSLARAKGTQY
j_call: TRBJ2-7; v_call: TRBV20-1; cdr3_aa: SARGRLAFKTYEQY
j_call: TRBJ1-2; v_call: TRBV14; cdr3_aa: ASSTHGTGDGYT
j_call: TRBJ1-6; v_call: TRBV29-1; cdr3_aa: SVGTGARNSPLH
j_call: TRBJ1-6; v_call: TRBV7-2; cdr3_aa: ASSPGQGTSPLH
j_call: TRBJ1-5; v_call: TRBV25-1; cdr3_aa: ARDEAGDNQPQH
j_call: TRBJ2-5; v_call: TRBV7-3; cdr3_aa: ASSVTGTGIGETQY
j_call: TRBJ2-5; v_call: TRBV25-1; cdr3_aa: ASSEYGVRETQY
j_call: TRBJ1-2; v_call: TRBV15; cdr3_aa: ATSRERSDWEGYGYT
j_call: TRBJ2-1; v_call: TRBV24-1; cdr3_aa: ATSDPGGPDEYEQF
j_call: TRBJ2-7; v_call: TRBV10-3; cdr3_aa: ASSFRRESYEQY
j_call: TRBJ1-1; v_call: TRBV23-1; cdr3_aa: ASVPGVGSRLNTEAF
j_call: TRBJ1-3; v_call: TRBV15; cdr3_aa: ATSRDPAPGAGNTIY
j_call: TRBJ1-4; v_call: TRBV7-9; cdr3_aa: ASSQDRLNEKLF
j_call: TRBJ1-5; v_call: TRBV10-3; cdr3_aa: AISEWGRGNQPQH
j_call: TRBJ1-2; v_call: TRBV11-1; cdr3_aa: ASSSTATNYGYT
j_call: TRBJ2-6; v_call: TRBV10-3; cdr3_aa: AISERSGASGANVLT
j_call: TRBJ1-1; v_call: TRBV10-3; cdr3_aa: AISESQGSTEAF
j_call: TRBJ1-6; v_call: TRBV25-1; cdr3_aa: ASSEGVNSPLH
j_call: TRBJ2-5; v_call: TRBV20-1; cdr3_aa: SAPGLAGTRETQY
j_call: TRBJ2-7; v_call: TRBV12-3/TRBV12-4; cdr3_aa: ASSFWRAEQY
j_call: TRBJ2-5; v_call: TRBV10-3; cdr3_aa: AIRNRDPQETQY
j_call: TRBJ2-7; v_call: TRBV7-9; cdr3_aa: ASSQGGQGQY
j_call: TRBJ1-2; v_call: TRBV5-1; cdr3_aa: ASSLDRGAYGYT
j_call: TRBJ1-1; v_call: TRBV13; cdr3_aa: ASSFTGTNTEAF
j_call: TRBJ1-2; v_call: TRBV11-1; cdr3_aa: ASSDSGGHYGYT
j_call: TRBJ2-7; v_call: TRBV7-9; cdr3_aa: ASSILVFGEQY
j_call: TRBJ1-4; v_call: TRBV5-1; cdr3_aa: ASSLWGLAGLF
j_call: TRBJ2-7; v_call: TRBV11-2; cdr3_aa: ADRDSHYEQY